The 3 T cell receptor beta chains reported below all come from one sample, sequenced in a study of identical twins. TCRdb reanalysed the 5' RACE reads using MiXCR and keeps one entry per CDR3 protein. The table includes 310,000 or so distinct CDR3 sequences, about 8.3% detected once. The sample also formed part of further work on yellow fever vaccine responses in identical twins.

The material sequenced was memory (CD45RO+) T cells sorted from blood. These receptors originate from a woman aged 18-35 years in good health.

This clonotype was picked up many times. The chain combines TRBV7-9 with TRBJ2-5, with D unclear. V lost 3 bases and J lost 2, with 13 bases in between. The CDR3 is 15 amino acids. CDR1 is SEHNR and CDR2 is FQNEAQ in the germline V gene (reference sequence). CDR3 residues: CASSFSLLEQETQYF. The CDR3 bases are TGTGCCAGCAGCTTTTCTCTCCTAGAGCAAGAGACCCAGTACTTC. Together with reference TRBV7-9 and TRBJ2-5, the CDR3 gives the full variable domain: DTGVSQNPRHKITKRGQNVTFRCDPISEHNRLYWYRQTLGQGPEFLTYFQNEAQLEKSRLLSDRFSAERPKGSFSTLEIQRTEQGDSAMYLCASSFSLLEQETQYFGPGTRLLVL.

This clonotype has ten or more counts. The rearrangement uses TRBV6-1 and TRBJ2-5, with 11 bases aligning to TRBD2. Germline CDR1 and CDR2: MNHNS and SASEGT. Trimming took 7 bases from V and 2 from J; bases not matched to a gene: 3. The CDR3 runs to 14 residues. CDR3 nucleotides: TGTGCCAGCACCGGGACTAGCGGACAAGAGACCCAGTACTTC. Translating it yields CASTGTSGQETQYF.

This clonotype was seen more than once but under ten times. J is TRBJ2-7 and V is TRBV10-3; D uncertain. Trimming stripped 3 bases from V and 2 bases from J, with 2 bases between. The CDR3 spans 11 residues. Germline CDR1 ENHRY, CDR2 SYGVKD. The CDR3 here is CAISDPYEQYF. The CDR3 DNA reads as TGTGCCATCAGTGACCCCTACGAGCAGTACTTC.